This is a list of T cell receptor beta chains from one sample in a study of T cells in Graves' hyperthyroidism and ophthalmopathy. Via MiXCR, TCRdb re-called the multiplex PCR reads, giving one row per CDR3 protein. This table has around 700,000 distinct CDR3 sequences, approximately 19% appearing once. The sequencing sample was made of blood. Receptor source: a woman aged 50 to 60 with Graves' hyperthyroidism that later progressed to Graves' ophthalmopathy. The CDR3 runs from the conserved cysteine through the conserved F or W. The order of the fields is V gene, J gene, clone size, D gene, CDR3 DNA, CDR3 protein. A D gene is named only where the DNA matches it firmly. Rows may omit the clone size; those that give it use once, few, many or a size class.

>TRBV29-1|TRBJ2-3|-|-
TGCAGCGTTGAAGTAGGACCACAGGACACAGATACGCAGTATTTT
CSVEVGPQDTDTQYF
>TRBV9|TRBJ2-7|few|TRBD1
TGTGCCAGCAGCGTCGGGGTAGGGGGCATCTACGAGCAGTACTTC
CASSVGVGGIYEQYF
>TRBV3-1|TRBJ1-3|many|-
TGTGCCAGCAGGCAGGGTGTCGGAAACACCATATATTTT
CASRQGVGNTIYF
>TRBV27|TRBJ1-1|many|TRBD1
TGTGCCAGCAGTCCCGACACAGGGGGCTTCACTGAAGCTTTCTTT
CASSPDTGGFTEAFF
>TRBV27|TRBJ2-7|-|-
TGTGCCAGCCGAAGACTAGGCCCCTACGAGCAGTACTTC
CASRRLGPYEQYF
>TRBV7-9|TRBJ1-6|few|-
TGTGCCAGCAGCCTGTTACAACACAGGGAGGTGCGTTCACCCCTCCACTTT
CASSLLQHREVRSPLHF
>TRBV29-1|TRBJ1-1|few|TRBD1
TGCAGCGTCCCGAGGGGGCCGACGGCTGAAGCTTTCTTT
CSVPRGPTAEAFF
>TRBV20-1|TRBJ2-7|-|-
TGCAGTGCTAGAGATCGGCACAGGTCCTCCTACGAGCAGTACTTC
CSARDRHRSSYEQYF
>TRBV5-1|TRBJ2-7|many|-
TGCGCCAGCAGCCTAGGACAACGGGGCGCGTCCGAGCAGTACTTC
CASSLGQRGASEQYF
>TRBV14|TRBJ2-5|few|-
TGTGCCAGCAGCCACCGAGTGAATCAAGAGACCCAGTACTTC
CASSHRVNQETQYF
>TRBV4-1|TRBJ2-5|many|-
TGTGCCAGCAGCCAAGAGGGAGAGACCCAGTACTTC
CASSQEGETQYF
>TRBV7-8|TRBJ1-1|few|-
TGTGCCAGCAGCAAGGGACCGAACACTGAAGCTTTCTTT
CASSKGPNTEAFF